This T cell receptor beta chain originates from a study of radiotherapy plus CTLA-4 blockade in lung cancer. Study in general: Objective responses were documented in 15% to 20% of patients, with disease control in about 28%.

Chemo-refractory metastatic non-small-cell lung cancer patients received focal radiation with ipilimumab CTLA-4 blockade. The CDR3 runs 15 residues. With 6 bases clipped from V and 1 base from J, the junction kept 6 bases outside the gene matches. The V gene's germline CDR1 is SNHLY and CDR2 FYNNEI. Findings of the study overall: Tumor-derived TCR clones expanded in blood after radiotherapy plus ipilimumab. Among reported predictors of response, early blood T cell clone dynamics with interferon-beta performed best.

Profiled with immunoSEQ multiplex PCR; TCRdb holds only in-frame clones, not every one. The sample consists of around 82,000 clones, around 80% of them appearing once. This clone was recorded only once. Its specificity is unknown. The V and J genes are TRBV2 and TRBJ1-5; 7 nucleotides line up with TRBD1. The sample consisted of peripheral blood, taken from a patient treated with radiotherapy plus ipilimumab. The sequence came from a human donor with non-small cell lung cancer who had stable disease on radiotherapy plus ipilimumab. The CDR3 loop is CASRRQGLSNQPQHF. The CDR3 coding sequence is TGTGCCAGCAGAAGACAGGGACTCAGCAATCAGCCCCAGCATTTT.